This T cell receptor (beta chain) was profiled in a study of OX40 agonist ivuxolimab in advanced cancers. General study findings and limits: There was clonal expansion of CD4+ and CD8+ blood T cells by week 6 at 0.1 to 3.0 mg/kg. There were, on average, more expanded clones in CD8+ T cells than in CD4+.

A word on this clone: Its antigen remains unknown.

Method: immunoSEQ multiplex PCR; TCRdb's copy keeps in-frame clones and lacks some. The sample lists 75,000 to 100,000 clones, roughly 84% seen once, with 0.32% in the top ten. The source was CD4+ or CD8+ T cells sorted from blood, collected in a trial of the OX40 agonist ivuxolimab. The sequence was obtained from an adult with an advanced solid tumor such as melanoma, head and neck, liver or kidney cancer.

The CDR3: CASSIGTGVQNNEQFF. CDR3 DNA: TGTGCCAGCAGCATCGGGACAGGGGTGCAGAACAATGAGCAGTTCTTC. The chain uses TRBV5-8 and TRBJ2-1; 10 bases align to TRBD1. CDR1 and CDR2 (germline): SGHTS, YDEGEE. The CDR3 has 16 residues. V dropped 4 bases and J dropped 5; count of bases not matched to a gene: 9. The complete variable domain, with remaining parts taken from reference TRBV5-8 and TRBJ2-1, reads EAGVTQSPTHLIKTRGQQATLRCSPISGHTSVYWYQQALGLGLQFLLWYDEGEERNRGNFPPRFSGRQFPNYSSELNVNALELEDSALYLCASSIGTGVQNNEQFFGPGTRLTVL.